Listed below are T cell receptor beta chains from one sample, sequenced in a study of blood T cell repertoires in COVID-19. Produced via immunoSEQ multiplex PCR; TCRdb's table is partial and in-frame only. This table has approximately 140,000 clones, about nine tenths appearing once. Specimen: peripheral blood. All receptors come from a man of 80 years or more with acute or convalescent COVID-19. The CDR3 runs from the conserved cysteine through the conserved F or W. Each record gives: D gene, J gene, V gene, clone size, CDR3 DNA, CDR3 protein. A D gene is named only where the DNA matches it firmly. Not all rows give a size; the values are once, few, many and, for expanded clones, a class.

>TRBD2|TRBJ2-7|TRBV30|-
TGTGCCTGGAGGACAATGGGGGGGAGGGACGAGCAGTACTTC
CAWRTMGGRDEQYF
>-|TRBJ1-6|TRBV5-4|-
TGTGCCAGCAGCTTGGTACCGACAGCTTATTCACCCCTCCACTTT
CASSLVPTAYSPLHF
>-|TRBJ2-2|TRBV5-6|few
TGTGCCAGCAGCTTAACTAGCACCGGGGAGCTGTTTTTT
CASSLTSTGELFF
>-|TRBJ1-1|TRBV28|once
TGTGCCAGCAGCCGCACAGGGTTGCCTGAAGCTTTCTTT
CASSRTGLPEAFF
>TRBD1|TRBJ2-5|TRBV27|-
TGTGCCACCACTAAAGGACAGGGAGCGCAAGAGACCCAGTACTTC
CATTKGQGAQETQYF
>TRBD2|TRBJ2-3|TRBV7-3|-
TGTGCCAGCAGCTTACATCCACCCGGACTAGCGGGGACAGATACGCAGTATTTT
CASSLHPPGLAGTDTQYF
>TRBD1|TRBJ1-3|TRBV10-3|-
TGTGCCATCAGTGAGTCGACAGGGGCCAGCTCTGGAAACACCATATATTTT
CAISESTGASSGNTIYF
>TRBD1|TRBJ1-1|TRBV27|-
TGTGCCAGCAGTCCGTCGGACAGGGGGGCCACTGAAGCTTTCTTT
CASSPSDRGATEAFF
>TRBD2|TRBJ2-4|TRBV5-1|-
TGCGCCAGCAGCAAGGGACTAGCGGGAGGACCCAAAAACATTCAGTACTTC
CASSKGLAGGPKNIQYF
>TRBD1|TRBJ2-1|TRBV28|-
TGTGCCGGGAGGACAGGGGGAAATGAGCAGTTCTTC
CAGRTGGNEQFF
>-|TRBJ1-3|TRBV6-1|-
TGTGCCAGCAGCGAACCCTTGGGACACTACTCTGGAAACACCATATATTTT
CASSEPLGHYSGNTIYF
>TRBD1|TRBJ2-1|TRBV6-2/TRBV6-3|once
TGTGCCAGCAGTTACTTCAGATCAGGGACAGGGTTTAATGAGCAGTTCTTC
CASSYFRSGTGFNEQFF
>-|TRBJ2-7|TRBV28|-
TGTGCCAGCAGTCTCGGGGTCTTTGCCGAGCAGTACTTC
CASSLGVFAEQYF
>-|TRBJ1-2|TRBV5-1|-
TGCGCCAGCAGCGGGGGACTGGACCCTTTTAAAGGCTACACCTTC
CASSGGLDPFKGYTF
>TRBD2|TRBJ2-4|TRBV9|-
TGTGCCAGCAGCGTAGAACTAGCGGGGACCATTCAGTACTTC
CASSVELAGTIQYF
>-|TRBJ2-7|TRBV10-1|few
TGCGCCAGCAGTGAGGTCGGCTACGAGCAGTACTTC
CASSEVGYEQYF
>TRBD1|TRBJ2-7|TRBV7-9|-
TGTGCCAGCAGCTATGGGACAGGGGGCTCCTACGAGCAGTACTTC
CASSYGTGGSYEQYF
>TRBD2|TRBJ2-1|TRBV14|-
TGTGCCAGCAGCCACCCCCCCCCACAACTAGCGGGGGGGCTGCGTGAGCAGTTCTTC
CASSHPPPQLAGGLREQFF
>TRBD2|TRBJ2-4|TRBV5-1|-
TGCGCCAGCAGCATAACTAGCGGGAGCAGTTCGGCCAAAAACATTCAGTACTTC
CASSITSGSSSAKNIQYF
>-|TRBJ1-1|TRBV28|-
TGTGCCAGCAGTTGGCCTCCGGGGAGCACTGAAGCTTTCTTT
CASSWPPGSTEAFF
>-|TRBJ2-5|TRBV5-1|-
TGCGCCAGCAGCTTGGCGCGGGAGAGGGGGGAGACCCAGTACTTC
CASSLARERGETQYF
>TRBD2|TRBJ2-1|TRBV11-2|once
TGTGCCAGCAGCTCGAGTACTCTAGCGGGGGGCGGGAATGAGCAGTTCTTC
CASSSSTLAGGGNEQFF
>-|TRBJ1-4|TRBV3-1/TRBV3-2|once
TGTGCCAGCAGCCAAGGGGGGGTTGGGAATGAAAAACTGTTTTTT
CASSQGGVGNEKLFF
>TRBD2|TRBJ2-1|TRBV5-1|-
TGCGCCAGCAGCTTGGGGCATAGCGGGAGGGAAACGCGGCAGTTCTTC
CASSLGHSGRETRQFF
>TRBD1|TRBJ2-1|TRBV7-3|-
TGTGCCAGCAGGCCGCAACCGGACAGGGTGGAGAACAATGAGCAGTTCTTC
CASRPQPDRVENNEQFF
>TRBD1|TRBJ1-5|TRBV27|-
TGTGCCAGCAGTTTAACAGGGGATTTCGTAAGCAATCAGCCCCAGCATTTT
CASSLTGDFVSNQPQHF
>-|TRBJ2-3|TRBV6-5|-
TGTGCCAGCACCCCCTCTGGGGGCCGAGATACGCAGTATTTT
CASTPSGGRDTQYF
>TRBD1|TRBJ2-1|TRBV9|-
TGTGCCAGCAGCGCGGGACAGAGCTCCTACAATGAGCAGTTCTTC
CASSAGQSSYNEQFF
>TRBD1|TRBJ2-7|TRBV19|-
TGTGCCAGTGCATCCCGAACAGGGGGCTGGTACGAGCAGTACTTC
CASASRTGGWYEQYF
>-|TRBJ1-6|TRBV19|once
TGTGCCAGTAGCGACGTCTCGGGGTATAATTCACCCCTCCACTTT
CASSDVSGYNSPLHF
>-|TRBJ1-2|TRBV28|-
TGTGCCAGCAACGTTCCCTTAGGGAGGGGCACCTATGGCTACACCTTC
CASNVPLGRGTYGYTF
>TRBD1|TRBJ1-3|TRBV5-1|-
TGCGCCAGCCAACCGGGACAGGGGTGGTACGGAAACACCATATATTTT
CASQPGQGWYGNTIYF
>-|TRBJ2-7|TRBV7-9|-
TGTGCCAGCAGCTTAGCTCCAGCAGGGGCGAGCTACGAGCAGTACTTC
CASSLAPAGASYEQYF
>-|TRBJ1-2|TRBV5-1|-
TGCGCCAGCAGCTTTGCACCGGACAGCTATGGCTACACCTTC
CASSFAPDSYGYTF
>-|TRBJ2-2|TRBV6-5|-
TGTGCCAGCAGTTACATGAGGGCCACCGGGGAGCTGTTTTTT
CASSYMRATGELFF
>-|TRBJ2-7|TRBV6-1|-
TGTGCCAGCAGTGAAGCTACCTACGAGCAGTACTTC
CASSEATYEQYF
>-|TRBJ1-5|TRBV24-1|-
TGTGCCACCAGTGGGGGCAAAGCTAGCAATCAGCCCCAGCATTTT
CATSGGKASNQPQHF
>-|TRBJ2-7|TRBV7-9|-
TGTGCCAGCAGCTTAGTTGGGGGACTGGACGAGCAGTACTTC
CASSLVGGLDEQYF
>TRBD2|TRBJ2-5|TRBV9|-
TGTGCCAGCAGCGAGGCTAGCGGGCGGCCCCAAGAGACCCAGTACTTC
CASSEASGRPQETQYF
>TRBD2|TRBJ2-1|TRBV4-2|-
TGTGCCAGCAGCCAAGGACTAGCAAGCTCCTACAATGAGCAGTTCTTC
CASSQGLASSYNEQFF
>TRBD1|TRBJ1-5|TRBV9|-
TGTGCCAGCAGCGTAGGTGAAGGGGGCGGTCAGCCCCAGCATTTT
CASSVGEGGGQPQHF
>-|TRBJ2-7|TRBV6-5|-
TGTGCCAGCCCGGCAGACAGCTCCTACGAGCAGTACTTC
CASPADSSYEQYF
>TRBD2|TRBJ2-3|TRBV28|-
TGTGCCAGCAGTATCGGGGGGTTTACAGATACGCAGTATTTT
CASSIGGFTDTQYF
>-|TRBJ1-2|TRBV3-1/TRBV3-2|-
TGTGCCAGCAGCCGCGTCACAGGGCTTAATGGCTACACCTTC
CASSRVTGLNGYTF
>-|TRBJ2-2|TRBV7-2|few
TGTGCCAGCAGCTTAGGGACAGCGAACACCGGGGAGCTGTTTTTT
CASSLGTANTGELFF
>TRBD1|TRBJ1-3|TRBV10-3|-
TGTGCCATCAGTGATGAGGGGGCTAGTAGAAACACCATATATTTT
CAISDEGASRNTIYF
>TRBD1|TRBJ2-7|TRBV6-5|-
TGTGCCAGCAGCTTGACAGGGGGGTCCTACGAGCAGTACTTC
CASSLTGGSYEQYF
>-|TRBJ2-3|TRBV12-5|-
TGTGCTAGTGGTTTAATACAGTCTAACACAGATACGCAGTATTTT
CASGLIQSNTDTQYF
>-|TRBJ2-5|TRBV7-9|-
TGTGCCAGCCAAGGACTATTAGGAGGTGCCCAGTACTTC
CASQGLLGGAQYF
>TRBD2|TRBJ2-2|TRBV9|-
TGTGCCAGCAGCGTTCGGGGGGGAACCGGGGAGCTGTTTTTT
CASSVRGGTGELFF
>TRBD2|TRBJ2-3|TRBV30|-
TGTGCCTGGAGGGGAGCGGGAGCGGGGCCAGATACGCAGTATTTT
CAWRGAGAGPDTQYF
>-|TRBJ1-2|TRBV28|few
TGTGCCAGCCTGGAAGGACAGCTTCCCTATGGCTACACCTTC
CASLEGQLPYGYTF